This TCR beta chain is from a study of human T cells and chemical hapten exposure. Notes on the study in general: In comparison with controls, expanded TCRs gave rise to a significantly larger number of large CDR3 similarity clusters. Once DPC sensitization occurred, TCRs above 1 in 1000 frequency showed no change.

Time point denoted: pre-sensitization, week 0. Treatment here: therapeutic diphenylcyclopropenone sensitization with weekly scalp DPC. TCRdb re-analysed the RACE reads in MiXCR, keeping a single row per CDR3 protein. The table has a few hundred thousand distinct CDR3 sequences, approximately 8.6% seen once; the top ten hold around 2.5%. About this clonotype itself: What it binds is not known.

Trimming cost V 3 bases and J 6 bases, with 11 bases left between them. This CDR3 has 13 residues. Germline CDR1 reads KGHSH; CDR2 reads LQKENI. The chain employs TRBV18 and TRBJ1-2; D may be TRBD1 (5 bases). Sequenced here: whole blood, sampled in connection with sensitization to the hapten diphenylcyclopropenone (DPC). This receptor was identified in a woman in her forties with alopecia areata. Some clones in this sample may be carry-over from other donors' samples. CDR3 amino acids: CASSPLGQDGYTF. CDR3 nucleotide sequence: TGTGCCAGCTCACCCCTGGGGCAGGATGGCTACACCTTC.